This T cell receptor (beta chain) was observed in a study of blood T cell repertoires in COVID-19. The Seattle patients joined while their infection was active and were tracked longitudinally afterward. Per germline, CDR1 MNHEY and CDR2 SMNVEV (reference sequence). Unmatched junction bases numbered 6, after V lost 3 bases and J lost 5 bases. The CDR3 has 14 amino acids. Libraries were prepared by immunoSEQ multiplex PCR; TCRdb keeps only in-frame clonotypes and omits some of them. The profile shows 310,000 or so clones, approximately 91% of them singletons. The receptor was derived from a woman aged 25 to 39 with COVID-19, enrolled during active disease. Sequencing used peripheral blood. The V and J genes are TRBV27 and TRBJ1-1; 7 nucleotides match TRBD1. The CDR3 loop reads CASSFTAGGTEAFF. The CDR3 DNA sequence: TGTGCCAGCAGTTTCACCGCAGGGGGGACTGAAGCTTTCTTT.